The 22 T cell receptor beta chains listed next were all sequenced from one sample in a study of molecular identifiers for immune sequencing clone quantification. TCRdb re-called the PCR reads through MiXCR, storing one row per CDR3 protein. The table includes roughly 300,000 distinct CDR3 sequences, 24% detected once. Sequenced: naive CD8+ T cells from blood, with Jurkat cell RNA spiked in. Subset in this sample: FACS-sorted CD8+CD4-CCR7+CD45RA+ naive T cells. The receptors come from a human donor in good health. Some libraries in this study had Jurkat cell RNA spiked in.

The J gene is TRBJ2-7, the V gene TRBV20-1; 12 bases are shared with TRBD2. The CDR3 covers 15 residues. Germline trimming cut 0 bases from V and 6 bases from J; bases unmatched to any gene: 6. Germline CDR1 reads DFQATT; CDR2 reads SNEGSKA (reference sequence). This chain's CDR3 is CSARDTSGGPPEQYF. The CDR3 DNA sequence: TGCAGTGCTAGAGACACTAGCGGGGGGCCCCCCGAGCAGTACTTC.

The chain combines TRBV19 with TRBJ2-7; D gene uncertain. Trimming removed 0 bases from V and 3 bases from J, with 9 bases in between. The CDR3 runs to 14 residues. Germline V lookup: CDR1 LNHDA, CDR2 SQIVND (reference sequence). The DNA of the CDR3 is TGTGCCAGTAGTATAGAAGCCAGAAACTACGAGCAGTACTTC. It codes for CASSIEARNYEQYF.

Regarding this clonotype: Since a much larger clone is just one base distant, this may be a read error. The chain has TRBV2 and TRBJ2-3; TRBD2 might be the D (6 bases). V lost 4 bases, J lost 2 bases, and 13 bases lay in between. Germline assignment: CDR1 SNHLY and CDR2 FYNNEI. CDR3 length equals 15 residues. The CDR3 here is CASSGLAEITDTQYF. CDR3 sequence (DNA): TGTGCCAGCAGTGGATTAGCGGAAATCACAGATACGCAGTATTTT.

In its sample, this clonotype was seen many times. The CDR3 spells CAWSVGASPSTDTQYF. CDR3 nucleotides: TGTGCCTGGAGTGTGGGAGCGAGTCCTAGCACAGATACGCAGTATTTT. V gene TRBV30 combines with J gene TRBJ2-3; maybe TRBD2 (5 bases). This CDR3 comprises 16 residues. Germline V gene lookup returns CDR1 GTSNPN and CDR2 SVGIG (reference sequence). The V and J ends lost 0 bases and 0 bases respectively, with 13 bases between them.

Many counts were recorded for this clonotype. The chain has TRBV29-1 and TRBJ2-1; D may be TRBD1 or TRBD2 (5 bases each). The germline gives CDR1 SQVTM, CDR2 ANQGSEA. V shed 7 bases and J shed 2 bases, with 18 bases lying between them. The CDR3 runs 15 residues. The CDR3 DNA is TGCAGCGCCTTGGGACGACCCTCAACCTACAATGAGCAGTTCTTC. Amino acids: CSALGRPSTYNEQFF.

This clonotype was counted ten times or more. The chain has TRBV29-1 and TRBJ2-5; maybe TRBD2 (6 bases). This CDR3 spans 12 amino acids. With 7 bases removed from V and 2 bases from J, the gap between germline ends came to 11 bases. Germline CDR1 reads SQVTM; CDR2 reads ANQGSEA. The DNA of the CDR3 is TGCAGCGCACGCGGGGATCAAGAGACCCAGTACTTC. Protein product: CSARGDQETQYF. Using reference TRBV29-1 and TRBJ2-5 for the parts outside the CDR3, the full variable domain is SAVISQKPSRDICQRGTSLTIQCQVDSQVTMMFWYRQQPGQSLTLIATANQGSEATYESGFVIDKFPISRPNLTFSTLTVSNMSPEDSSIYLCSARGDQETQYFGPGTRLLVL.

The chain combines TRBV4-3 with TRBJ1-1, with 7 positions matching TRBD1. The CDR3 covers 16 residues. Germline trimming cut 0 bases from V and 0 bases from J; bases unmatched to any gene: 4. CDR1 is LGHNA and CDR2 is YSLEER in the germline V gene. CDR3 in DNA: TGCGCCAGCAGCCAAGAGCAGGGGGTTTTGAACACTGAAGCTTTCTTT. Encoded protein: CASSQEQGVLNTEAFF.

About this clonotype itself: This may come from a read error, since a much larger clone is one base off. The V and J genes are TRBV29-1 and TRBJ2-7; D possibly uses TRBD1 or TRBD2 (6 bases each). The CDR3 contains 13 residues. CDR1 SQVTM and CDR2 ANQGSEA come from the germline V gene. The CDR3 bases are TGCAGCGCCGCGGAGGGGGAAAGCTACGAGCAGCACTTC. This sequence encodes CSAAEGESYEQHF.

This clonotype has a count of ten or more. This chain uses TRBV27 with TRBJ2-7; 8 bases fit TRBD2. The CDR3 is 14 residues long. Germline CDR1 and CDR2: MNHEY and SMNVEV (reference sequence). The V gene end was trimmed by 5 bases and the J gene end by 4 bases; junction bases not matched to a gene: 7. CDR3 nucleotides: TGTGCCAGCAGTCCTCTGGCGGGGGGTTACGAGCAGTACTTC. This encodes CASSPLAGGYEQYF.

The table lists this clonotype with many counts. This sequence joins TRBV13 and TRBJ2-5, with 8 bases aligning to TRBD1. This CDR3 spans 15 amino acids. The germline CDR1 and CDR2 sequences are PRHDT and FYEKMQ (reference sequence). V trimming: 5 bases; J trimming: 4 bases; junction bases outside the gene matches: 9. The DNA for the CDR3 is TGTGCCAGCAGCCAACCCCAGGGGGCTCGAGAGACCCAGTACTTC. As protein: CASSQPQGARETQYF.

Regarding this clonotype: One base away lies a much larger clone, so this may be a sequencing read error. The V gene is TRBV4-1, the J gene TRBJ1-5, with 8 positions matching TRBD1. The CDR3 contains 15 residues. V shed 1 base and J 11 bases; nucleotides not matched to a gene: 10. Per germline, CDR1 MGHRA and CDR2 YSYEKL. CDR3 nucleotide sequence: TGCGCCAGCAGCCAAGGAGGGGCAGGGGGCGAGGCCCAGCATTTT. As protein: CASSQGGAGGEAQHF.

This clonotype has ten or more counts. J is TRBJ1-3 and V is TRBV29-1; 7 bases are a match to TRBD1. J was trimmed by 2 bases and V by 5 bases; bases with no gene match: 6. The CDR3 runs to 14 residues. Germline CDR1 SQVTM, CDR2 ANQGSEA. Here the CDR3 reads CSVQGGPTGNTIYF. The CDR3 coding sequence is TGCAGCGTTCAGGGGGGCCCTACTGGAAACACCATATATTTT.

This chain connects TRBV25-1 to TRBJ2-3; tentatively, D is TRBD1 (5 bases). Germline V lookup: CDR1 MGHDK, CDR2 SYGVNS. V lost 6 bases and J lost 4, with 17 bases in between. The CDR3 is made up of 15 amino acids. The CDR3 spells CASSLYSTAPDTQYF. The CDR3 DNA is TGTGCCAGCAGCTTATATTCGACAGCCCCAGATACGCAGTATTTT.

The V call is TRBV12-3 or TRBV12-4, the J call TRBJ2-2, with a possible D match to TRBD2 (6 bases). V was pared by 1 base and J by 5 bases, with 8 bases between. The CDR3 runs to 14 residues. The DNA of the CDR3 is TGTGCCAGCAGTTTAGGCGGGAAGACCGGGGAGCTGTTTTTT. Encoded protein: CASSLGGKTGELFF.

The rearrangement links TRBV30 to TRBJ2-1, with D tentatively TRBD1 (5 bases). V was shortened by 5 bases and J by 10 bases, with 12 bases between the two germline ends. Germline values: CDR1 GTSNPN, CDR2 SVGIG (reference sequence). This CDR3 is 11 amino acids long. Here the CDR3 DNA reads TGTGCCTGGGACGGCGGACAAGAGCAGTTCTTC. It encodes CAWDGGQEQFF.

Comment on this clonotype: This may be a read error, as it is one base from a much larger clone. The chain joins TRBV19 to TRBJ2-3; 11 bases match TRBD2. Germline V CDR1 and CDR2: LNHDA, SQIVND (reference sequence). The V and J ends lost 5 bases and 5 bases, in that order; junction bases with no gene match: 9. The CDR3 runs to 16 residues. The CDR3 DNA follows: TGTGCCAGTAGTGGGACTAGCGGTTCCTTCATAGATACGCAGTATTTT. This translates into CASSGTSGSFIDTQYF.

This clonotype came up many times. In DNA, the CDR3 is TGTGCCACCAGGGCCCAGGGGTTAGAGACCCAGTACTTC. This encodes CATRAQGLETQYF. V is TRBV25-1 and J is TRBJ2-5; weak D call: TRBD1 (6 bases). The CDR3 consists of 13 residues. Between the trimmed V and J ends, which lost 10 bases and 4 bases, there was a span of 16 bases. Germline V gene data show CDR1 as MGHDK and CDR2 as SYGVNS.

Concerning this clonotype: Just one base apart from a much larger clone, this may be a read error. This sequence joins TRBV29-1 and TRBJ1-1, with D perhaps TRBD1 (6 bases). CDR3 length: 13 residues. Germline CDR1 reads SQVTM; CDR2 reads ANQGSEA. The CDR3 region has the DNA TGCAGCGCCGGAGGGGGGGCCGACACTGAAGCTCTCTTT. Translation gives CSAGGGADTEALF.

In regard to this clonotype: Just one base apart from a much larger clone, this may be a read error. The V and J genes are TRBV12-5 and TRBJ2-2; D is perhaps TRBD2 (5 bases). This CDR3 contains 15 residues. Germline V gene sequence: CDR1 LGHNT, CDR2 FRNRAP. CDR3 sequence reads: CASDLSTGVTGELFF. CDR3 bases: TGTGCTAGTGATTTGAGTACCGGGGTCACCGGGGAGCTGTTTTTT.

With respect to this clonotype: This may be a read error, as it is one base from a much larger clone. In DNA form, the CDR3 reads TGTGCCAGCAGCTGGAATTGGCAGGTGAACACTGAAGCTTTCTTT. Translating it yields CASSWNWQVNTEAFF. This chain uses TRBV6-5 with TRBJ1-1; no clear D. The CDR3 extends over 15 amino acids. With 6 bases removed from V and 0 bases from J, the gap between germline ends came to 14 bases. The germline V gene encodes CDR1 MNHEY and CDR2 SVGAGI.

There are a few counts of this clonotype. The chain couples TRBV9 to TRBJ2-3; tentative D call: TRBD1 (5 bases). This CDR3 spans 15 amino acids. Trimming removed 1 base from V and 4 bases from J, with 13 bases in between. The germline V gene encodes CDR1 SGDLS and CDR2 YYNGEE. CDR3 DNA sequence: TGTGCCAGCAGCGTATATGGGGCTGGTGCAGATACGCAGTATTTT. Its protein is CASSVYGAGADTQYF.

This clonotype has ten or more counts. In DNA, the CDR3 is TGTGCCAGCAGCTTAGAGACGGGGGGGCCGGCAGATACGCAGTATTTT. This translates into CASSLETGGPADTQYF. The genes are TRBV7-9 and TRBJ2-3; 8 nucleotides align to TRBD2. The ends lost 1 base at V and 4 bases at J; junction bases unmatched: 7. Germline V gene data show CDR1 as SEHNR and CDR2 as FQNEAQ (reference sequence). The CDR3 has 16 residues.